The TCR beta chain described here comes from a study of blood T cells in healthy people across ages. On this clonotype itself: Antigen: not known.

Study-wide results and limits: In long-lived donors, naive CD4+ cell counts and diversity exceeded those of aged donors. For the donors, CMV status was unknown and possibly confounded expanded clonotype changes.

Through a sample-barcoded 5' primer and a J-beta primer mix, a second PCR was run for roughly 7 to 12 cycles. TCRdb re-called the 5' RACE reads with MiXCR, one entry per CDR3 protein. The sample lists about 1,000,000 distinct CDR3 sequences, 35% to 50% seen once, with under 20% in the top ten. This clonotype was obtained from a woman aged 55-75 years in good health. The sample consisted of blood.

The CDR3 reads CASSFRLAGGRVRADVQYF. CDR3 coding DNA: TGTGCCAGCAGTTTCCGACTAGCGGGAGGCAGAGTGAGAGCAGATGTGCAGTATTTT. The chain is built from TRBV12-3 or TRBV12-4 and TRBJ2-3; 13 nucleotides match TRBD2. The CDR3 spans 19 residues. V lost 3 bases, J lost 11 bases, and 20 bases stayed unmatched.